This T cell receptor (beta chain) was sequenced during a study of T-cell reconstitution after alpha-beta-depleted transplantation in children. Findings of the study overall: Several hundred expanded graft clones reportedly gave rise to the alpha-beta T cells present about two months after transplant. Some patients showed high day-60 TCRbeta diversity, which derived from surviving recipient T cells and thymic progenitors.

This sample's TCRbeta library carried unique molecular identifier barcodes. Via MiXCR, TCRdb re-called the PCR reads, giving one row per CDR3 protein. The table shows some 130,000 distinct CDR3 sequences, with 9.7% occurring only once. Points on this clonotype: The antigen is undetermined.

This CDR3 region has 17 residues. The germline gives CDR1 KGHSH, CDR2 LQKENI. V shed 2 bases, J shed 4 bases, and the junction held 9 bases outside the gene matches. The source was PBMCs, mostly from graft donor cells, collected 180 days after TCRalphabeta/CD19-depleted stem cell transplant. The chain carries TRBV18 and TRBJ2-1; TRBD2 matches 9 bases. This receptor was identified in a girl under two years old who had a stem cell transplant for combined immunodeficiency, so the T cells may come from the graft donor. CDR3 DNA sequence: TGTGCCAGCTCACCAGGCCTAGCGGGACCCGGGTACAATGAGCAGTTCTTC. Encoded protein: CASSPGLAGPGYNEQFF.